Listed below are T cell receptor beta chains from one sample, sequenced in a study of blood T cell repertoires in COVID-19. Sequenced by immunoSEQ multiplex PCR; TCRdb stores in-frame clones only, minus some. The table has 60,000 to 80,000 clones, 70% to 90% seen once. Sequencing was done on a sample of PBMCs or T cells enriched from blood (not recorded which). The receptors here all came from a woman in her thirties or forties with acute COVID-19. Each CDR3 is given with its conserved first and last residue. D genes are given only for firm matches. Size tells how often a clone was seen (once, few, many) or the class of an expanded clone, and some rows leave it out.

d_call,j_call,v_call,clone_size,cdr3_nt,cdr3_aa
.,TRBJ1-1,TRBV12-3/TRBV12-4,.,TGTGCCAGCAGTTTTGCAGGGACTGAAGCTTTCTTT,CASSFAGTEAFF
TRBD1,TRBJ2-5,TRBV25-1,.,TGTGCCAGCAGTAAGGACAGGGGATGGGGGGAGACCCAGTACTTC,CASSKDRGWGETQYF
TRBD1,TRBJ1-4,TRBV5-1,.,TGCGCCAGCAGCTTTGGGACAGGTGAAAAACTGTTTTTT,CASSFGTGEKLFF
TRBD2,TRBJ2-5,TRBV5-5,.,TGTGCCAGCAGCTCCTTCGGGACTAGGGAAGAGACCCAGTACTTC,CASSSFGTREETQYF
TRBD1,TRBJ1-1,TRBV9,.,TGTGCCAGCAGCGTAGAAGGACAGGAGAACACTGAAGCTTTCTTT,CASSVEGQENTEAFF
.,TRBJ1-1,TRBV5-1,.,TGCGCCAGCAGCTTCCTGGACAGTGAAGCTTTCTTT,CASSFLDSEAFF
.,TRBJ2-5,TRBV21-1,.,TGTGCCAGCAGAAAATCCTACAGGGGGCTGGGGCAAGAGACCCAGTACTTC,CASRKSYRGLGQETQYF
TRBD2,TRBJ2-2,TRBV19,.,TGTGCCAGTAGTATCTGGGGACCTGGGACTAGCGGGAACACCGGGGAGCTGTTTTTT,CASSIWGPGTSGNTGELFF
.,TRBJ2-5,TRBV24-1,.,TGTGCCACCAGTGATTTTGGAGGGGACGAGACCCAGTACTTC,CATSDFGGDETQYF
TRBD1,TRBJ1-1,TRBV7-9,.,TGTGCCAGCAGATTCGGACAGGGGGTCTCTGAAGCTTTCTTT,CASRFGQGVSEAFF
.,TRBJ1-5,TRBV6-5,.,TGTGCCAGCAGTTCCAGGGCCCTCACCGCTCAGCCCCAGCATTTT,CASSSRALTAQPQHF
TRBD1,TRBJ2-7,TRBV27,once,TGTGCCAGCAGTCCCCGGGACAGATACGAGCAGTACTTC,CASSPRDRYEQYF
TRBD1,TRBJ1-5,TRBV28,.,TGTGCCAGCAGTCCGGGGACAGGGGGGGGGTATAGCAATCAGCCCCAGCATTTT,CASSPGTGGGYSNQPQHF
.,TRBJ2-7,TRBV5-1,.,TGCGCCAGCAGCTTGGAGTCCAGCTCCTACGAGCAGTACTTC,CASSLESSSYEQYF
.,TRBJ1-1,TRBV28,.,TGTGCGAAGCACTCGAGGAAGGCGGACACTGAAGCTTTCTTT,CAKHSRKADTEAFF
TRBD1,TRBJ1-1,TRBV19,.,TGTGCCAGTAGTAATGGACAGGGTAGCACTGAAGCTTTCTTT,CASSNGQGSTEAFF
.,TRBJ2-3,TRBV3-1/TRBV3-2,.,TGTGCCAGCAGTCCACGGGGGATGGCTACTAGCACAGATACGCAGTATTTT,CASSPRGMATSTDTQYF
.,TRBJ1-5,TRBV20-1,few,TGCAGTGCTCCGTTGAATCAGCCCCAGCATTTT,CSAPLNQPQHF
.,TRBJ2-2,TRBV9,few,TGTGCCAGCAGCGTAGCTTACACCGGGGAGCTGTTTTTT,CASSVAYTGELFF
TRBD2,TRBJ2-3,TRBV5-1,.,TGCGCCAGCAGCTTGCGGGGACTAGCCGCCGATACGCAGTATTTT,CASSLRGLAADTQYF
TRBD1,TRBJ2-3,TRBV5-8,.,TGTGCCAGCAGCTTGGTCACAGGGGCCCCAGATACGCAGTATTTT,CASSLVTGAPDTQYF
TRBD2,TRBJ2-7,TRBV15,.,TGTGCCACCAGCAGAGTCGCGGGAGCATCAGAGGAGCAGTACTTC,CATSRVAGASEEQYF
TRBD1,TRBJ1-6,TRBV7-8,.,TGTGCCAGTATGACAGGGAGCGCCTATAATTCACCCCTCCACTTT,CASMTGSAYNSPLHF
.,TRBJ2-5,TRBV3-1/TRBV3-2,once,TGTGCCAGCAGCCCTTTCAATACTCGACAGCTGAATAGAGAGACCCAGTACTTC,CASSPFNTRQLNRETQYF
TRBD1,TRBJ1-1,TRBV28,many,TGTGCCGGGCCCTGTCCCGGGACAGAGTTATTGAACACTGAAGCTTTCTTT,CAGPCPGTELLNTEAFF
TRBD1,TRBJ1-1,TRBV25-1,medium-sized,TGTGCCAGCAGTGATAGACAGGGTAGCACTGAAGCTTTCTTT,CASSDRQGSTEAFF
.,TRBJ2-3,TRBV28,.,TGTGCCAGCACCGTGACAGATATTAGCACAGATACGCAGTATTTT,CASTVTDISTDTQYF
.,TRBJ2-5,TRBV5-6,.,TGTGCCAGCAGCTTGTTGTTAGCGGCTACTGGCACGTGGACCCAGTACTTC,CASSLLLAATGTWTQYF
.,TRBJ1-1,TRBV5-1,.,TGCGCCAGCAGCTTGTATCTAACTAGCACTGAAGCTTTCTTT,CASSLYLTSTEAFF
.,TRBJ1-6,TRBV15,few,TGTGCCACCAGCAGGGCGGGGTCCATTTCACCCCTCCACTTT,CATSRAGSISPLHF
TRBD1,TRBJ1-1,TRBV5-1,.,TGCGCCAGCACCAAGACAGGGAGGAACACTGAAGCTTTCTTT,CASTKTGRNTEAFF
.,TRBJ2-3,TRBV28,.,TGTGCCAGCAGTTCCCCCTCAGACTCTACGCCCCAGTATTTT,CASSSPSDSTPQYF
TRBD1,TRBJ2-7,TRBV28,.,TGTGCCAGCACCCAGCCGGGACAGGTATACGAGCAGTACTTC,CASTQPGQVYEQYF
.,TRBJ2-1,TRBV27,once,TGTGCCAGCAGTCGGGACTCCTGGAATGAGCAGTTCTTC,CASSRDSWNEQFF
TRBD2,TRBJ2-2,TRBV7-2,.,TGTGCCAGCAGCGCCCGTCTGGCGGGGGGCACCGGGGAGCTGTTTTTT,CASSARLAGGTGELFF
.,TRBJ2-1,TRBV6-5,.,TGTGCCAGCAGTCGGGACACCAATGAGCAGTTCTTC,CASSRDTNEQFF
.,TRBJ2-7,TRBV19,once,TGTGCCAGTAGTATTGTACAGGGTAGGGACGAGCAGTACTTC,CASSIVQGRDEQYF
TRBD2,TRBJ2-3,TRBV28,.,TGTGCCAGCAGTTTAAGGGCGGGGGGGCTGACAGATACGCAGTATTTT,CASSLRAGGLTDTQYF
.,TRBJ1-1,TRBV3-1/TRBV3-2,.,TGTGCCAGCAGCCAGGTCCGGGTGACTGAAGCTTTCTTT,CASSQVRVTEAFF
TRBD2,TRBJ2-1,TRBV11-1,once,TGTGCCAGCAGCTTAGAGGGACTAGCAAAGCAGTTCTTC,CASSLEGLAKQFF
TRBD2,TRBJ2-1,TRBV9,.,TGTGCCAGCAGCGTAGCCGGGACTAGCTACTATGAGCAGTTCTTC,CASSVAGTSYYEQFF
TRBD1,TRBJ2-2,TRBV29-1,.,TGCAGCGTACTTGGGGCAGGGACAGGGATTGTATTCGGGGAGCTGTTTTTT,CSVLGAGTGIVFGELFF
TRBD1,TRBJ2-7,TRBV6-1,.,TGTGCCAGCAGTGAATCGGCAGGGGGCGAGCAGTACTTC,CASSESAGGEQYF
TRBD2,TRBJ2-1,TRBV7-2,.,TGTGCCAGCAGCTTATCTGAGGGGTGGCGGATACTAGCGGTCAATGAGCAGTTCTTC,CASSLSEGWRILAVNEQFF
.,TRBJ1-1,TRBV6-5,few,TGTGCCAGCATCATTTTAGCCCAGACTGAAGCTTTCTTT,CASIILAQTEAFF
TRBD1,TRBJ1-3,TRBV28,.,TGTGCCAGCAGTTTAGGGGGACAGGGGATCATGAACACCATATATTTT,CASSLGGQGIMNTIYF
TRBD2,TRBJ2-3,TRBV24-1,.,TGTGCCACCAGTGATTTAGGAGGAAGTCGGGGGGGCACAGATACGCAGTATTTT,CATSDLGGSRGGTDTQYF
.,TRBJ2-5,TRBV24-1,.,TGTGCCACCAGTGATACCTCCGGGACACTACAAGAGACCCAGTACTTC,CATSDTSGTLQETQYF
TRBD1,TRBJ1-5,TRBV29-1,once,TGCAGCACAGCACAGGGGAGCAATCAGCCCCAGCATTTT,CSTAQGSNQPQHF
.,TRBJ2-5,TRBV7-6,.,TGTGCCAGCAGCTCCCCCCGGGGGGCCCAAGAGACCCAGTACTTC,CASSSPRGAQETQYF
.,TRBJ1-5,TRBV12-3/TRBV12-4,.,TGTGCCAGCAGTTTCGGGAGCTTGAGGGCCCAGCATTTT,CASSFGSLRAQHF
TRBD1,TRBJ1-2,TRBV11-2,.,TGTGCCAGCAGCCCAGCGGACAGGGTGGGCTATGGCTACACCTTC,CASSPADRVGYGYTF
.,TRBJ1-6,TRBV5-1,few,TGCGCCAGCAGTCAGACTAGCTCCTATAATTCACCCCTCCACTTT,CASSQTSSYNSPLHF
TRBD1,TRBJ2-1,TRBV3-1/TRBV3-2,.,TGTGCCAGCAGCCAAGAGAGAGGACAGGGGGCCTACAATGAGCAGTTCTTC,CASSQERGQGAYNEQFF
.,TRBJ1-3,TRBV25-1,.,TGTGCCAGCAGTCTGACAGGTCGTGTTGGAAACACCATATATTTT,CASSLTGRVGNTIYF
TRBD2,TRBJ2-1,TRBV4-1,.,TGCGCCAGCAGACATTTAGCGGGGGGGCAAAATGAGCAGTTCTTC,CASRHLAGGQNEQFF
.,TRBJ1-2,TRBV7-9,.,TGTGCCAGCAGCTTAGACAACAACTATGGCTACACCTTC,CASSLDNNYGYTF
TRBD1,TRBJ1-1,TRBV19,.,TGTGCCAGTAGTATAAGGGACAGCGTGAGTAGGAACACTGAAGCTTTCTTT,CASSIRDSVSRNTEAFF
.,TRBJ1-3,TRBV5-4,few,TGTGCCAGCAGCTTGGGCGGTACCCTCTCTGGAAACACCATATATTTT,CASSLGGTLSGNTIYF